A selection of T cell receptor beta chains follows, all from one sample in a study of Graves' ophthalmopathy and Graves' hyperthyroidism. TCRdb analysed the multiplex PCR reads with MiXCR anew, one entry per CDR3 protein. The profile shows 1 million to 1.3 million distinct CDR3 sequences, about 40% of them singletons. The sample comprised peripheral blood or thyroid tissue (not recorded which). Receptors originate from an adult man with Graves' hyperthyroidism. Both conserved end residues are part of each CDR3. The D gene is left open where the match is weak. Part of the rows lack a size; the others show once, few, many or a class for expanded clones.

CDR3: CASSLSGAGQPQYF
DNA: TGTGCCAGCAGCCTGTCCGGGGCAGGGCAGCCCCAGTACTTC
V: TRBV6-2/TRBV6-3
size: few
J: TRBJ2-5
D: -

CDR3: CSAHLGGGSYEQYF
DNA: TGCAGTGCTCACCTAGGGGGCGGCTCCTACGAGCAGTACTTC
V: TRBV20-1
size: -
J: TRBJ2-7
D: TRBD1

CDR3: CASSIDTGQEQPQHF
DNA: TGTGCCAGTAGTATAGATACAGGGCAAGAACAGCCCCAGCATTTT
V: TRBV19
size: many
J: TRBJ1-5
D: -

CDR3: CSAEPGQGAIKFSYEQYF
DNA: TGCAGTGCGGAGCCGGGACAGGGGGCAATAAAATTCTCCTACGAGCAGTACTTC
V: TRBV20-1
size: -
J: TRBJ2-7
D: TRBD1

CDR3: CASSQVLAGEQYF
DNA: TGTGCCAGCAGCCAAGTTTTAGCCGGTGAGCAGTACTTC
V: TRBV3-1
size: few
J: TRBJ2-7
D: -

CDR3: CSATGDSSNQPQHF
DNA: TGCAGTGCTACCGGGGACAGCTCTAATCAGCCCCAGCATTTT
V: TRBV20-1
size: many
J: TRBJ1-5
D: TRBD1

CDR3: CASSVLGDGEKLFF
DNA: TGTGCCAGCAGCGTACTCGGGGACGGTGAAAAACTGTTTTTT
V: TRBV9
size: once
J: TRBJ1-4
D: -

CDR3: CASTRDRVTEAFF
DNA: TGTGCCAGTACCCGGGACAGGGTAACTGAAGCTTTCTTT
V: TRBV7-9
size: -
J: TRBJ1-1
D: TRBD1

CDR3: CASSFDRGSYEQYF
DNA: TGTGCCAGCAGTTTCGACAGGGGGTCGTACGAGCAGTACTTC
V: TRBV12-3/TRBV12-4
size: -
J: TRBJ2-7
D: TRBD1

CDR3: CASSLAVEGGEQYF
DNA: TGCGCCAGCAGCTTGGCGGTGGAAGGGGGCGAGCAGTACTTC
V: TRBV5-1
size: many
J: TRBJ2-7
D: -

CDR3: CASSLQDSYNSPLHF
DNA: TGTGCCAGCAGTCTACAAGACTCCTATAATTCACCCCTCCACTTT
V: TRBV7-9
size: many
J: TRBJ1-6
D: -

CDR3: CAWSTQANQPQHF
DNA: TGTGCCTGGAGTACCCAGGCGAATCAGCCCCAGCATTTT
V: TRBV30
size: few
J: TRBJ1-5
D: -

CDR3: CASSQVGGMNTEPFF
DNA: TGTGCCAGCAGCCAAGTAGGAGGGATGAACACTGAACCTTTCTTT
V: TRBV4-2
size: -
J: TRBJ1-1
D: -

CDR3: CASSSLDVSNQPQHF
DNA: TGTGCCAGCAGCTCCCTGGACGTTAGCAATCAGCCCCAGCATTTT
V: TRBV7-9
size: many
J: TRBJ1-5
D: -

CDR3: CASSQASGQGLYEQYF
DNA: TGTGCCAGCAGTCAAGCGTCGGGACAGGGATTATACGAGCAGTACTTC
V: TRBV4-1
size: few
J: TRBJ2-7
D: TRBD1

CDR3: CASSLGTGTYSHEQYF
DNA: TGTGCCAGCAGCCTGGGGACAGGGACATATTCTCACGAGCAGTACTTC
V: TRBV7-9
size: many
J: TRBJ2-7
D: TRBD1

CDR3: CASSITDRPEQHF
DNA: TGTGCCAGCAGCATAACCGACAGGCCCGAGCAGCACTTC
V: TRBV7-9
size: few
J: TRBJ2-7
D: -

CDR3: CASSLLGEIHEQYF
DNA: TGTGCCAGCAGTTTATTGGGTGAAATTCACGAGCAGTACTTC
V: TRBV12-3/TRBV12-4
size: -
J: TRBJ2-7
D: -

CDR3: CATSRDSSVEDAQETQYF
DNA: TGTGCCACCAGCAGAGATTCCAGCGTAGAAGATGCTCAAGAGACCCAGTACTTC
V: TRBV15
size: -
J: TRBJ2-5
D: -

CDR3: CASSLASGDTYEQYF
DNA: TGCGCCAGCAGCTTGGCCTCAGGCGACACCTACGAGCAGTACTTC
V: TRBV5-1
size: many
J: TRBJ2-7
D: -

CDR3: CASSVAGTGNTGELFF
DNA: TGTGCCAGTAGTGTCGCCGGGACAGGGAACACCGGGGAGCTGTTTTTT
V: TRBV19
size: -
J: TRBJ2-2
D: TRBD1

CDR3: CASRTYEYQETQYF
DNA: TGTGCCAGCCGGACCTACGAGTACCAAGAGACCCAGTACTTC
V: TRBV28
size: few
J: TRBJ2-5
D: -

CDR3: CSAPEASEDYEQYF
DNA: TGCAGTGCTCCGGAGGCAAGCGAAGACTACGAGCAGTACTTC
V: TRBV20-1
size: -
J: TRBJ2-7
D: -

CDR3: CSVVLTSRNTGELFF
DNA: TGCAGCGTTGTTCTCACCAGCCGGAACACCGGGGAGCTGTTTTTT
V: TRBV29-1
size: many
J: TRBJ2-2
D: -

CDR3: CAWLFTGELFF
DNA: TGTGCCTGGCTCTTCACCGGGGAGCTGTTTTTT
V: TRBV30
size: -
J: TRBJ2-2
D: -

CDR3: CSARLAGGNQRTQYF
DNA: TGCAGTGCTAGACTAGCGGGGGGGAACCAGAGGACCCAGTACTTC
V: TRBV20-1
size: -
J: TRBJ2-5
D: TRBD2

CDR3: CASCERSYEQYF
DNA: TGTGCCAGCTGCGAACGGAGCTACGAGCAGTACTTC
V: TRBV7-9
size: many
J: TRBJ2-7
D: -